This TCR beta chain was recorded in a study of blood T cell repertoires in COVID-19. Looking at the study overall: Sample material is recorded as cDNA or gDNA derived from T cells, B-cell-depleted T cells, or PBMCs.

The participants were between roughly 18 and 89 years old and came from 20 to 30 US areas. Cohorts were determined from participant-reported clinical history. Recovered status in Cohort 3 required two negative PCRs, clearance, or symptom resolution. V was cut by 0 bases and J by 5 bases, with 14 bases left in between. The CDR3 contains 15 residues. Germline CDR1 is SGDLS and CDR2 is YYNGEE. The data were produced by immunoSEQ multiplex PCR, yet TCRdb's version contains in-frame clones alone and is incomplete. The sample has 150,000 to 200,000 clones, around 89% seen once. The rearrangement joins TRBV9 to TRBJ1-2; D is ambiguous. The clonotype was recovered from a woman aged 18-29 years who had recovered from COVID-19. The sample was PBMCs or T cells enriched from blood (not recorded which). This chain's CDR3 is CASSVGAGGRYGYTF. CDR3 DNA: TGTGCCAGCAGCGTAGGAGCGGGAGGGCGTTATGGCTACACCTTC.